This T cell receptor beta chain was recorded in a study of cytomegalovirus exposure and HLA in healthy donors. The CDR3 length is 15 residues. Germline V lookup: CDR1 MGHRA, CDR2 YSYEKL. The ends lost 3 bases at V and 6 bases at J; junction bases unmatched: 10. Turning to this clone: Its antigen is not identified.

The PCR made use of 60 Vbeta and 13 Jbeta primers. The method was immunoSEQ multiplex PCR; TCRdb's version includes in-frame clones alone and lacks a portion of them. In the table there are 120,000 to 150,000 clones, 55% to 80% of which are singletons. Notes on the study in general: Follow-up analysis later connected one missense variant in DCLRE1C with trimming of TCR beta V- and J-genes. Sequencing probably produced one cluster of sequence variants that were highly shared. TRBV6-2, TRBV6-3 and some other V segments were excluded as indistinguishable.

This chain links TRBV4-1 with TRBJ2-7; TRBD1 matches at 8 bases. Sequenced material: PBMCs. The sequence came from a human donor in good health. This CDR3 reads CASSHSGTGKSEQYF. The CDR3 coding sequence is TGCGCCAGCAGCCATTCCGGGACAGGAAAGTCCGAGCAGTACTTC.